This TCR beta chain came from a study of blood T cell repertoires in COVID-19. Across the whole study: Acute and convalescent COVID-19 specimens originated in the United States, Italy and Spain.

Study processing details: Nucleated cell number was recorded as an estimate derived from reference gene primer amplification. Produced via immunoSEQ multiplex PCR; TCRdb's table is partial and in-frame only. From that table come the V and J calls and clone size; the DNA was used to work out D and trimming. The repertoire includes 270,000 or so clones, more than 70% of them detected once, and approximately 3.1% sits in the top ten. Trimming pared 0 bases from V and 14 bases from J, leaving 20 bases between. The CDR3 loop spans 14 amino acids. Germline loops: CDR1 GTSNPN, CDR2 SVGIG (reference sequence).

Sequencing was carried out using peripheral blood. The sequence was obtained from a young woman with acute or convalescent COVID-19. V is TRBV30 and J is TRBJ2-4; possibly TRBD1 for D (6 bases). The CDR3 DNA is TGTGCCTGGAGTGTGACAGACAGGACAGCGCCGGAGTACTTC. It is translated as CAWSVTDRTAPEYF. The entire variable domain, with the rest obtained from reference TRBV30 and TRBJ2-4, is as follows: SQTIHQWPATLVQPVGSPLSLECTVEGTSNPNLYWYRQAAGRGLQLLFYSVGIGQISSEVPQNLSASRPQDRQFILSSKKLLLSDSGFYLCAWSVTDRTAPEYFGAGTRLSVL.